Reported below is one T cell receptor beta chain. The V gene lost 6 bases and the J gene lost 0 bases, with 9 bases spanning the gap. CDR1 MNHEY and CDR2 SVGAGI come from the germline V gene. The CDR3 is 13 residues long. Using immunoSEQ multiplex PCR, the repertoire was profiled, and TCRdb retains in-frame clones only, with some absent. The sample includes around 99,000 clones, roughly nine tenths of them seen just once. This sample is part of a study of blood T cell repertoires in COVID-19. This TCR was recovered from a man in his forties or fifties with acute or convalescent COVID-19. Specimen: peripheral blood. The V and J genes are TRBV6-5 and TRBJ2-7, with D possibly matching TRBD1 (6 bases). CDR3 sequence: CASRWTASYEQYF. The CDR3 DNA follows: TGTGCCAGCAGGTGGACAGCCTCCTACGAGCAGTACTTC.